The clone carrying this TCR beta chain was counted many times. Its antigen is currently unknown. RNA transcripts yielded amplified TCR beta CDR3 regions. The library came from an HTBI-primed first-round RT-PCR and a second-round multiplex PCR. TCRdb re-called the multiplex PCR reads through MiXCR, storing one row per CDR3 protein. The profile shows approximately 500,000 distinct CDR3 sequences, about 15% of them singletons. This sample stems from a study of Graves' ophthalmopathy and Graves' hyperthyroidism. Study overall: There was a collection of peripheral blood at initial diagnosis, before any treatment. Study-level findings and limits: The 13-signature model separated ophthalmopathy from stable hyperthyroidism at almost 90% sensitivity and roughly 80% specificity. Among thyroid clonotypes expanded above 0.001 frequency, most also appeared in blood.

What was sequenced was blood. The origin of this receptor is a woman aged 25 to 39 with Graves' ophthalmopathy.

The DNA of the CDR3 is TGTGCCAGCAGCTTAACCTATGGCTACACCTTC. Its translation is CASSLTYGYTF. This rearrangement joins TRBV11-3 to TRBJ1-2, with D unresolved. The CDR3 length is 11 residues. Trimming took 2 bases from V and 4 from J, leaving 2 bases between them. Per the germline V gene, CDR1 is SGHNT and CDR2 is YENEEA.